This TCR beta chain emerged from a study of blood T cells in healthy people across ages. A second PCR of roughly 7 to 11 cycles used a sample-barcoded 5' primer and a J-beta primer mix. A single record per CDR3 protein comes from TCRdb applying MiXCR to the 5' RACE reads. Among about 1.7 million distinct CDR3 sequences listed, 28% were seen once. Per the germline V gene, CDR1 is ENHRY and CDR2 is SYGVKD. Trimming stripped 4 bases from V and 2 bases from J, with 9 bases between. The CDR3 is 13 residues long. The origin of this receptor is a woman aged 25 to 45 in good health. The chain employs TRBV10-3 and TRBJ2-7; unclear D gene. Material: blood. The CDR3: CAISVGQPYEQYF. The CDR3 DNA is TGTGCCATCAGTGTTGGGCAGCCCTACGAGCAGTACTTC.